The subject of this entry is one T cell receptor (beta chain). Original processing methods: In the immunoSEQ data, sequences were junction-only and lacked quality scores, so filtering differed. Measured with immunoSEQ multiplex PCR; TCRdb has only the in-frame clones, and not every one. V, J and clone size are taken as reported in that table, and D and trimming were inferred from the DNA itself. Among about a million clones listed, 65% to 80% were seen once. The data belong to a study of shared clonotypes between healthy human individuals. CD4+ cell separation produced CD45RA+ naive and CD45RA-negative memory subsets. V trimming: 4 bases; J trimming: 15 bases; junction bases outside the gene matches: 17. CDR3 length: 15 amino acids. Germline CDR1 and CDR2: MNHEY and SMNVEV (reference sequence).

Sequenced material: memory CD4+ T cells sorted from blood. Stated subset: CD45RA-negative fraction. The receptor was isolated from a man aged 18 to 29 in good health. This chain links TRBV27 with TRBJ2-4; 8 bases map to TRBD2. CDR3 DNA sequence: TGTGCCAGCAGTTCCCCGGTCTTGACGGGAGGGAATTGGTACTTC. Its translation is CASSSPVLTGGNWYF.